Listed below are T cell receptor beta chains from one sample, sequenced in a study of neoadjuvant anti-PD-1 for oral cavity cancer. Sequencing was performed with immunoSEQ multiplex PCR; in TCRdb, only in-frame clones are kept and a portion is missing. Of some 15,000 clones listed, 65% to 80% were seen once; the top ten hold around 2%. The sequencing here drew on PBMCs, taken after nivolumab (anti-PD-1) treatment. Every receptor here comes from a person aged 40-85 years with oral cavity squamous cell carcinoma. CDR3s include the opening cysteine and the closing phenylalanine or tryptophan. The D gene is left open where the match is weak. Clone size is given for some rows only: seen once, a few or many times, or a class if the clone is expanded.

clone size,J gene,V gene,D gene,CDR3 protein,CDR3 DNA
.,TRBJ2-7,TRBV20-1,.,CSAAILTEQYF,TGCAGTGCTGCGATATTAACCGAGCAGTACTTC
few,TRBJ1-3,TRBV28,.,CASRFRITRTAQRGNTIYF,TGTGCCAGCAGATTCAGAATTACCCGGACCGCTCAACGAGGAAACACCATATATTTT
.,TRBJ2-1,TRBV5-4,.,CASFETGGVNEQFF,TGTGCCAGCTTCGAAACGGGGGGCGTAAATGAGCAGTTCTTC
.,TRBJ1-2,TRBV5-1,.,CASSRGPGGYGYTF,TGCGCCAGCAGCCGGGGTCCGGGGGGCTATGGCTACACCTTC
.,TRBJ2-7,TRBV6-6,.,CASGRVGGEQYF,TGTGCCAGCGGCCGGGTCGGAGGCGAGCAGTACTTC
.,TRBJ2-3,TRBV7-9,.,CASSFSRGFVDTQYF,TGTGCCAGCAGCTTCTCAAGGGGGTTTGTTGATACGCAGTATTTT
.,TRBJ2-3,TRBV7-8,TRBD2,CASSLRRERLDTQYF,TGTGCCAGCAGCTTAAGGCGGGAGAGGTTGGATACGCAGTATTTT
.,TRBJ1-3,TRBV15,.,CATSRDRATGNTIYF,TGTGCCACCAGCAGAGATCGGGCAACTGGAAACACCATATATTTT
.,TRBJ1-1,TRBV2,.,CASRVSGRRTNTEAFF,TGTGCCAGCAGGGTTTCAGGGAGGAGAACCAACACTGAAGCTTTCTTT
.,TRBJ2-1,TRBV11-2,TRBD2,CASSSIAGGYNEQFF,TGTGCCAGCAGCTCTATCGCGGGAGGGTACAATGAGCAGTTCTTC
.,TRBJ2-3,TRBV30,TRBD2,CAWSVGLAGGISDTQYF,TGTGCCTGGAGTGTCGGACTAGCGGGAGGGATCTCAGATACGCAGTATTTT
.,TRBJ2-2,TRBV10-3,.,CAIPAGTPYTGELFF,TGTGCCATCCCCGCCGGGACGCCATACACCGGGGAGCTGTTTTTT
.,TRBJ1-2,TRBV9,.,CASSVDPVNYGYTF,TGTGCCAGCAGCGTAGACCCGGTTAACTATGGCTACACCTTC
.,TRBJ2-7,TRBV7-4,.,CASSSDRSSYEQYF,TGTGCCAGCAGCTCGGACCGAAGCTCCTACGAGCAGTACTTC
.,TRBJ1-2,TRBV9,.,CASSVEERSLHGYTF,TGTGCCAGCAGCGTAGAAGAAAGATCTCTTCATGGCTACACCTTC
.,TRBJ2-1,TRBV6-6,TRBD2,CASRQGGNEQFF,TGTGCCAGCAGGCAGGGAGGGAATGAGCAGTTCTTC
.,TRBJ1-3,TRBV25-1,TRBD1,CASQGGGNTIYF,TGTGCCAGCCAGGGGGGTGGAAACACCATATATTTT
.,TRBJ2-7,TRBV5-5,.,CASSAGGAASYEQYF,TGTGCCAGCAGCGCCGGAGGGGCAGCCTCCTACGAGCAGTACTTC
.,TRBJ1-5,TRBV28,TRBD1,CASSLTVTGGRSNQPQHF,TGTGCCAGCAGTTTAACTGTGACAGGGGGCCGTAGCAATCAGCCCCAGCATTTT
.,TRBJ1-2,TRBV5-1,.,CASSLQGNYGYTF,TGCGCCAGCAGCTTGCAGGGGAACTATGGCTACACCTTC
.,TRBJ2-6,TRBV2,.,CASSAYGANVLTF,TGTGCCAGCAGTGCCTATGGGGCCAACGTCCTGACTTTC
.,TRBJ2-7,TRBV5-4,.,CASSLSGWRSYEQYF,TGTGCCAGCAGCTTGTCTGGGTGGAGATCATACGAGCAGTACTTC
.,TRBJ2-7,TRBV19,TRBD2,CASGAGEGYEQYF,TGTGCCAGCGGAGCGGGAGAGGGCTACGAGCAGTACTTC
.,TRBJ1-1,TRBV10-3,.,CAISVRGGLTNTEAFF,TGTGCCATCAGTGTCCGGGGAGGCCTTACGAACACTGAAGCTTTCTTT
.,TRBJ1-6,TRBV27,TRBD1,CASSLRMDRVRSPLHF,TGTGCCAGCAGTTTACGAATGGACAGGGTCCGGTCACCCCTCCACTTT
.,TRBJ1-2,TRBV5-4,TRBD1,CASSLGQGARGGYTF,TGTGCCAGCAGCCTAGGACAGGGGGCTCGTGGCGGCTACACCTTC
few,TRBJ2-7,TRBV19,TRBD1,CASSAQGLRVEQYF,TGTGCCAGTAGTGCACAGGGGTTAAGGGTCGAGCAGTACTTC
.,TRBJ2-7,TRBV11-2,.,CASKSGSLEQYF,TGTGCCAGCAAATCAGGGTCCCTGGAGCAGTACTTC
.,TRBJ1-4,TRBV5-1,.,CASSFRGGYEKLFF,TGCGCCAGCAGCTTCAGGGGAGGCTATGAAAAACTGTTTTTT
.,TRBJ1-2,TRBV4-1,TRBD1,CASSHRPRGTYGYTF,TGCGCCAGCAGCCATAGGCCCAGGGGGACCTATGGCTACACCTTC
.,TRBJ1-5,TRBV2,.,CASSVLGAAQPQHF,TGTGCCAGCAGTGTGTTAGGGGCGGCCCAGCCCCAGCATTTT
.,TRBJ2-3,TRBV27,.,CASSHLPGHRTTDTQYF,TGTGCCAGCAGTCACCTCCCGGGACACAGAACCACAGATACGCAGTATTTT
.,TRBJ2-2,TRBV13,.,CASSPWRGTGELFF,TGTGCCAGCAGCCCCTGGAGGGGGACCGGGGAGCTGTTTTTT
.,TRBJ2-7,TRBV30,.,CAWSRGGRYEQYF,TGTGCCTGGAGTCGGGGCGGGCGCTACGAGCAGTACTTC
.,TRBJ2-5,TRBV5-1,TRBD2,CASSLTLAGGETQYF,TGCGCCAGCAGCTTAACATTGGCGGGGGGTGAGACCCAGTACTTC
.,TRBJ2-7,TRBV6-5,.,CASRPGGPSYEQYF,TGTGCCAGCAGGCCTGGAGGGCCATCATACGAGCAGTACTTC
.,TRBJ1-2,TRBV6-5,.,CASSTQGGKGGYTF,TGTGCCAGCAGCACACAGGGTGGTAAGGGAGGCTACACCTTC
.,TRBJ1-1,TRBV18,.,CASSSPFGGEGEAFF,TGTGCCAGCTCATCCCCTTTTGGAGGGGAGGGTGAAGCTTTCTTT
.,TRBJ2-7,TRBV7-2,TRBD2,CASSLGGAGGDYEQYF,TGTGCCAGCAGCTTAGGGGGAGCGGGAGGCGACTACGAGCAGTACTTC
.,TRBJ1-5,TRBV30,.,CAWSGGGYQPQHF,TGTGCCTGGAGTGGTGGGGGCTATCAGCCCCAGCATTTT
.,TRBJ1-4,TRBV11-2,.,CASSRGPTTNEKLFF,TGTGCCAGCAGCCGAGGACCCACAACTAATGAAAAACTGTTTTTT
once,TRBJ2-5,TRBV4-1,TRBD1,CASSQQTGEKTQYF,TGCGCCAGCAGCCAACAGACAGGGGAAAAGACCCAGTACTTC
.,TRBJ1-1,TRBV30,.,CAWSVLGLNTEAFF,TGTGCCTGGAGTGTACTAGGATTGAACACTGAAGCTTTCTTT
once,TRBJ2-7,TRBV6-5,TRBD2,CASSTSGGGEQYF,TGTGCCAGCAGTACCTCGGGAGGGGGGGAGCAGTACTTC
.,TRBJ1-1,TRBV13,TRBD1,CASSTAGGFLTEAFF,TGTGCCAGCAGCACCGCAGGGGGCTTTTTGACTGAAGCTTTCTTT
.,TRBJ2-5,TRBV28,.,CASSPGQGRAVQGAQYF,TGTGCCAGCAGCCCGGGGCAGGGTAGAGCGGTCCAAGGGGCCCAGTACTTC
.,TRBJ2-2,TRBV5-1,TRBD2,CASSPAVQRGTGELFF,TGCGCCAGCAGCCCAGCCGTTCAGCGGGGCACCGGGGAGCTGTTTTTT
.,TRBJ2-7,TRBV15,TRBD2,CATSPSSGSSYEQYF,TGTGCCACCAGCCCATCTAGCGGGAGCTCCTACGAGCAGTACTTC
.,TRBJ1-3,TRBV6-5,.,CATRPGHSGNTIYF,TGTGCCACCCGACCGGGACACTCTGGAAACACCATATATTTT
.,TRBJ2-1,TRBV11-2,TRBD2,CASRTIRPGLAGRYNEQFF,TGTGCCAGCAGAACAATTCGACCGGGACTAGCGGGCCGTTACAATGAGCAGTTCTTC
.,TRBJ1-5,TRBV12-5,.,CASGLVPSYRSNQPQHF,TGTGCTAGTGGTTTGGTACCGTCCTACAGGAGCAATCAGCCCCAGCATTTT
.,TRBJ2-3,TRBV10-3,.,CATQRGQTQYF,TGTGCCACCCAGCGGGGACAGACGCAGTATTTT
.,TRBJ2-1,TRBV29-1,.,CSVEEGWNEQFF,TGCAGCGTTGAAGAAGGTTGGAATGAGCAGTTCTTC
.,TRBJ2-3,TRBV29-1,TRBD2,CSVGTSGGSDTQYF,TGCAGCGTTGGTACTAGCGGGGGATCAGATACGCAGTATTTT
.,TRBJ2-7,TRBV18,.,CASSPPGGGTYEQYF,TGTGCCAGCTCACCACCGGGTGGCGGAACCTACGAGCAGTACTTC
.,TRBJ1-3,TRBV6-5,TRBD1,CASSLQGGGNTIYF,TGTGCCAGCAGTTTACAGGGGGGCGGAAACACCATATATTTT
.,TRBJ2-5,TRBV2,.,CASSVPQGTIQETQYF,TGTGCCAGCAGTGTACCACAGGGGACTATCCAAGAGACCCAGTACTTC
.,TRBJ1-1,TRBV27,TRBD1,CASSQGTGGTEAFF,TGTGCCAGCAGTCAAGGGACAGGGGGGACTGAAGCTTTCTTT
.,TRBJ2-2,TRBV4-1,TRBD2,CASSQVGSGINTGELFF,TGCGCCAGCAGCCAAGTCGGTAGCGGGATTAACACCGGGGAGCTGTTTTTT
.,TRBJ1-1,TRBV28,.,CASSGAGTWESNTEAFF,TGTGCCAGCAGTGGGGCCGGGACGTGGGAGTCGAACACTGAAGCTTTCTTT